Listed here is a single T cell receptor (beta chain). The antigen remains undetermined. The sample belongs to a study of T cell clonotyping in hematopoietic cell transplantation. The time point denotes: recipient sample about 28 days before transplant, after cytoreduction. Overall study results and limits: Broader posttransplant TCR repertoire diversity was predicted by graft donor and pretransplant recipient Inverse Simpson Index values.

The table came from immunoSEQ multiplex PCR; TCRdb's copy has only in-frame clones and leaves some out. The sample includes approximately 30,000 clones, approximately 77% of them seen just once. The trim removed 6 bases at V and 5 bases at J, leaving 7 bases unmatched. CDR3 length: 14 residues. CDR1 MDHEN and CDR2 SYDVKM come from the germline V gene. The V and J genes are TRBV28 and TRBJ1-1; 9 bases map to TRBD1. The material was peripheral blood mononuclear cells, obtained before stem cell transplant. The receptor was isolated from a man between 40 and 49 years old with acute myeloid leukemia. Some clones in this sample may be carry-over from other donors' samples. Written as DNA, the CDR3 is TGTGCCAGCAGCCCCACAGGGGGCAGGACTGAAGCTTTCTTT. Residues: CASSPTGGRTEAFF.